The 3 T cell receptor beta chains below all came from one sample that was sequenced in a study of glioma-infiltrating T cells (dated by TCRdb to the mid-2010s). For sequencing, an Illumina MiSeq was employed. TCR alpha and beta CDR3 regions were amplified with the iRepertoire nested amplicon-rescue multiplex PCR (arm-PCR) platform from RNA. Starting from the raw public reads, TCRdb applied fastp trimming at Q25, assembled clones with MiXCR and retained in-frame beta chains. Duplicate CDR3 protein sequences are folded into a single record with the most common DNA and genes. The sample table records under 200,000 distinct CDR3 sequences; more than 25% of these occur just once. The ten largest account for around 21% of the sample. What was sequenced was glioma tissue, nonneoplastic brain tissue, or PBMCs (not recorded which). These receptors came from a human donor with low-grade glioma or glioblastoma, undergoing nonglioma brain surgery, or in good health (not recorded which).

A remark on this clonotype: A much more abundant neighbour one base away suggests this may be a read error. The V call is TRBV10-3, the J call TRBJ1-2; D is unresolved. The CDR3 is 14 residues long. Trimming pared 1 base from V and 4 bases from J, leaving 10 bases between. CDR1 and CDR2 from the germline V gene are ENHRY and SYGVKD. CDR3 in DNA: TGTGCCATCAGTGAGTTCAAAGGGATCTATGGCTACACCTTC. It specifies CAISEFKGIYGYTF.

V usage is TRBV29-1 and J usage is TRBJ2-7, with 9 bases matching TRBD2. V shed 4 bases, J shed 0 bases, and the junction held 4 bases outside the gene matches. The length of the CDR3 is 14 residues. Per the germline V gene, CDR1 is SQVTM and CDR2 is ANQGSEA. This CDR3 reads CSVVTSGFSYEQYF. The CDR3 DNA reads TGCAGCGTTGTAACTAGCGGGTTCTCCTACGAGCAGTACTTC.

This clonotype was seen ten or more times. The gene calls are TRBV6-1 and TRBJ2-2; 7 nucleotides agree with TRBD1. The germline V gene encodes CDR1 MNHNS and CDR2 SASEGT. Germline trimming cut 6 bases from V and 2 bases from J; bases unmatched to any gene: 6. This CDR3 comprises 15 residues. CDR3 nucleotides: TGTGCCAGCAGGCAACAGGGGCCCAACACCGGGGAGCTGTTTTTT. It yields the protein CASRQQGPNTGELFF.